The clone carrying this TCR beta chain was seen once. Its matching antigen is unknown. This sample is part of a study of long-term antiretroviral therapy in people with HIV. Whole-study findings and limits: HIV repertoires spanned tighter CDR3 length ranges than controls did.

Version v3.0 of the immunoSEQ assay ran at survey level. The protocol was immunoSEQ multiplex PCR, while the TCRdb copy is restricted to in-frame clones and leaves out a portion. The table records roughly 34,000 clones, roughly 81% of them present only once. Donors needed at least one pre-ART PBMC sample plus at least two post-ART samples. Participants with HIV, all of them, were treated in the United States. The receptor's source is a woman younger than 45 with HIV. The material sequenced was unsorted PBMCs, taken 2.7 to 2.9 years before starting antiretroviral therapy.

CDR3 region: CASSPGVRETQYF. In nucleotides, the CDR3 is TGTGCCAGCAGCCCCGGAGTAAGAGAGACCCAGTACTTC. This sequence joins TRBV7-3 and TRBJ2-5, with D unresolved. CDR1 and CDR2 (germline): SGHTA, FQGTGA. V lost 5 bases and J 4 bases, leaving 11 bases between the germline ends. The CDR3 sequence is 13 residues long.